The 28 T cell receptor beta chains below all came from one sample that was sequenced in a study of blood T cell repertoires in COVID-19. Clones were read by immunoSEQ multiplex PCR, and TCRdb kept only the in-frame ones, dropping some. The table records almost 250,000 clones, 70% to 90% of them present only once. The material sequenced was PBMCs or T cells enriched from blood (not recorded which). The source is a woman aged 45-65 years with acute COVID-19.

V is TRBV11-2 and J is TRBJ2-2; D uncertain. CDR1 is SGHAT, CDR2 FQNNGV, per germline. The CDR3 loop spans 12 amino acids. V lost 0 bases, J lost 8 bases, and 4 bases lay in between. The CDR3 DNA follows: TGTGCCAGCAGCTTAGACCAAGGGGAGCTGTTTTTT. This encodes CASSLDQGELFF.

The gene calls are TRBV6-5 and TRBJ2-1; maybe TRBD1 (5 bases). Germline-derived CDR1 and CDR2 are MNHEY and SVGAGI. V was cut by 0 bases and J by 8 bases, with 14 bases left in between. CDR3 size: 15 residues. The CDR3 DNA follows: TGTGCCAGCAGTTACTCCTACAAGGGGTATCATGAGCAGTTCTTC. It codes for CASSYSYKGYHEQFF.

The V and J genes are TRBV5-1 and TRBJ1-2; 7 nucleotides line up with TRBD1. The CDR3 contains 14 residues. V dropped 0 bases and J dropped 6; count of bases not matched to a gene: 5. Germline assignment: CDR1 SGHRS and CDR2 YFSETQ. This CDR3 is CASSLGGQSHGYTF. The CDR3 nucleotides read TGCGCCAGCAGCTTGGGGGGACAGAGCCATGGCTACACCTTC.

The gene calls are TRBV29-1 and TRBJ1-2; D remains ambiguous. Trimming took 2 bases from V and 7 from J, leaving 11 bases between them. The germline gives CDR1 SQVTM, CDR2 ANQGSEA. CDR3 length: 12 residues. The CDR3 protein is CSVEKGEGGYTF. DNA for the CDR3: TGCAGCGTTGAAAAGGGAGAGGGTGGCTACACCTTC.

The CDR3 is CASSPIRTGASGANYGYTF. CDR3 in DNA: TGTGCCAGCAGCCCCATTCGGACAGGAGCTTCTGGGGCTAACTATGGCTACACCTTC. The chain joins TRBV3-1 (or the pseudogene TRBV3-2) to TRBJ1-2; 7 positions match TRBD1. Trimming removed 4 bases from V and 0 bases from J; junction bases left unmatched: 17. This CDR3 contains 19 residues. Germline assignment: CDR1 LGHDT and CDR2 YNNKEL (reference sequence).

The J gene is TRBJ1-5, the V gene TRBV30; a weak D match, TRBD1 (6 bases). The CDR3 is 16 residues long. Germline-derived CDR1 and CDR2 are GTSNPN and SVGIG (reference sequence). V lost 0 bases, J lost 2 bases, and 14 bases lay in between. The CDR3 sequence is CAWSVRGAARNQPQHF. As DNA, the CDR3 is TGTGCCTGGAGTGTACGGGGGGCTGCCCGCAATCAGCCCCAGCATTTT.

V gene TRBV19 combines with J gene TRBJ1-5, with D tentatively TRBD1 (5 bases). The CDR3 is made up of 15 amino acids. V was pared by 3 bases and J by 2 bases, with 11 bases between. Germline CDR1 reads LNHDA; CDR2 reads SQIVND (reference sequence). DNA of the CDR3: TGTGCCAGTAGTATTACCAGGGCGCGCAATCAGCCCCAGCATTTT. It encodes CASSITRARNQPQHF. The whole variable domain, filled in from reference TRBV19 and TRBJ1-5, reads DGGITQSPKYLFRKEGQNVTLSCEQNLNHDAMYWYRQDPGQGLRLIYYSQIVNDFQKGDIAEGYSVSREKKESFPLTVTSAQKNPTAFYLCASSITRARNQPQHFGDGTRLSIL.

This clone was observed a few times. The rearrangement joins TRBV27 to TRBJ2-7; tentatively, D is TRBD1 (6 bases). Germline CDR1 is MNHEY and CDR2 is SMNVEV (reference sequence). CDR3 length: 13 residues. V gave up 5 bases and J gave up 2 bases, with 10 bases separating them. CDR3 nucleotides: TGTGCCAGCAGTGACAGGTTCCCCTACGAGCAGTACTTC. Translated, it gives CASSDRFPYEQYF.

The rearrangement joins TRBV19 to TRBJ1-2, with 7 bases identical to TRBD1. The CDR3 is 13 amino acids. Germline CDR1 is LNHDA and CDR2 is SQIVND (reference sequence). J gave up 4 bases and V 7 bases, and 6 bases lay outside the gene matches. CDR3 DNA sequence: TGTGCCAGTAAGAGGGACAGTTCCTATGGCTACACCTTC. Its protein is CASKRDSSYGYTF.

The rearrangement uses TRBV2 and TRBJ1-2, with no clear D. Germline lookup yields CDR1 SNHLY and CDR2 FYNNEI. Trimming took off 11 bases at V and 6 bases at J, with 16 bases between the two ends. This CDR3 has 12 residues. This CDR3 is CAYMPGIHGYTF. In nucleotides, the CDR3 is TGTGCCTACATGCCGGGGATTCATGGCTACACCTTC. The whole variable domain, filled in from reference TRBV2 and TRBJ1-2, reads EPEVTQTPSHQVTQMGQEVILRCVPISNHLYFYWYRQILGQKVEFLVSFYNNEISEKSEIFDDQFSVERPDGSNFTLKIRSTKLEDSAMYFCAYMPGIHGYTFGSGTRLTVV.

The CDR3 here is CATSGGAGANVLTF. CDR3 in DNA: TGTGCCACTAGCGGGGGGGCTGGGGCCAACGTCCTGACTTTC. This sequence joins TRBV9 and TRBJ2-6, with 12 bases that match TRBD2. CDR1 and CDR2 (germline): SGDLS, YYNGEE. This CDR3 region has 14 residues. Trimming took 9 bases from V and 2 from J; bases not matched to a gene: 0.

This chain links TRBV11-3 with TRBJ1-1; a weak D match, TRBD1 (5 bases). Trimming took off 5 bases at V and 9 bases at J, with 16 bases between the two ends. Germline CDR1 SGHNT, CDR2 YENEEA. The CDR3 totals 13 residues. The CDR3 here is CASSPSADTQAFF. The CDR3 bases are TGTGCCAGCAGCCCCTCGGCGGACACCCAAGCTTTCTTT.

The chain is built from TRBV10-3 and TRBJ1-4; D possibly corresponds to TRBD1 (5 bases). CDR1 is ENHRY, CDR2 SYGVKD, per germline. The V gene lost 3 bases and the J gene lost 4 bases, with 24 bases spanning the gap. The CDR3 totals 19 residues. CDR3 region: CAISDSKISVDRINEKLFF. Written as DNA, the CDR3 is TGTGCCATCAGTGATTCCAAAATATCGGTTGACAGAATTAATGAAAAACTGTTTTTT.

In DNA, the CDR3 is TGTGCCAGCAGCCAGACCCAGGGGCAGCAAAAACTGTTTTTT. Translated, it gives CASSQTQGQQKLFF. The rearrangement links TRBV6-5 to TRBJ1-4; tentatively, D is TRBD1 (6 bases). There are 14 residues in the CDR3. Germline V gene sequence: CDR1 MNHEY, CDR2 SVGAGI. Trimming removed 6 bases from V and 9 bases from J, with 17 bases in between.

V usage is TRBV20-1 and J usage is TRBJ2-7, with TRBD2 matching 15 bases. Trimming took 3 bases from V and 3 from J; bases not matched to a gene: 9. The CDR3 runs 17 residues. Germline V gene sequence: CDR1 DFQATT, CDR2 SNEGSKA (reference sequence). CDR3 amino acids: CSASEEGLAGGGYEQYF. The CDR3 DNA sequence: TGCAGTGCTAGTGAGGAGGGACTAGCGGGGGGTGGCTACGAGCAGTACTTC.

The CDR3 DNA is TGTGCCAGTAGTACAGGCTCCTCCGAAGCTTTCTTT. Translating gives CASSTGSSEAFF. V gene TRBV19 combines with J gene TRBJ1-1; no firm D call. The CDR3 runs 12 residues. The germline V gene has CDR1 LNHDA and CDR2 SQIVND (reference sequence). Trimming left V 4 bases short and J 8 bases short, with 11 bases between.

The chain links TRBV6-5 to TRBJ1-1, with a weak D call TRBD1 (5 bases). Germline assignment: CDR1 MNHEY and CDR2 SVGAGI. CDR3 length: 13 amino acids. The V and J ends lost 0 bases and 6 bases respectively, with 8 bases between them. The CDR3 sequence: CASSYSTGAEAFF. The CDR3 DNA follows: TGTGCCAGCAGTTACTCGACGGGGGCTGAAGCTTTCTTT.

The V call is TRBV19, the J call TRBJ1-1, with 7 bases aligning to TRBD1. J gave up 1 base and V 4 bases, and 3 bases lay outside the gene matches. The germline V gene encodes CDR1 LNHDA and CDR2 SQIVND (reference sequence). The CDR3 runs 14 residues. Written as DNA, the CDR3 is TGTGCCAGTAGTACCGACAGGGAGAACACTGAAGCTTTCTTT. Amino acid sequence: CASSTDRENTEAFF. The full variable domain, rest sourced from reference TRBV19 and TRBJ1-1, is DGGITQSPKYLFRKEGQNVTLSCEQNLNHDAMYWYRQDPGQGLRLIYYSQIVNDFQKGDIAEGYSVSREKKESFPLTVTSAQKNPTAFYLCASSTDRENTEAFFGQGTRLTVV.

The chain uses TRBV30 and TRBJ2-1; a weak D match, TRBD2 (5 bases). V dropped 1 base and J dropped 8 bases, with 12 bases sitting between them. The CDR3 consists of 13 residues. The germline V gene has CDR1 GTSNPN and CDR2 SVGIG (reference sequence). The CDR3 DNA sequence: TGTGCCTGGAGTGCCCTAGCACCCGATGAGCAGTTCTTC. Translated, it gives CAWSALAPDEQFF. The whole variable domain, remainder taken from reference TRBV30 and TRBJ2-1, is SQTIHQWPATLVQPVGSPLSLECTVEGTSNPNLYWYRQAAGRGLQLLFYSVGIGQISSEVPQNLSASRPQDRQFILSSKKLLLSDSGFYLCAWSALAPDEQFFGPGTRLTVL.

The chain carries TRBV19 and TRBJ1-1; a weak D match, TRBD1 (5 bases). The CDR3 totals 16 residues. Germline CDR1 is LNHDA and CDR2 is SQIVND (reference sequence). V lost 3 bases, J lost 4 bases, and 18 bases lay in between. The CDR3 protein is CASSIRMGFRATEAFF. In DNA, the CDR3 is TGTGCCAGTAGTATCCGTATGGGTTTCAGGGCCACTGAAGCTTTCTTT.

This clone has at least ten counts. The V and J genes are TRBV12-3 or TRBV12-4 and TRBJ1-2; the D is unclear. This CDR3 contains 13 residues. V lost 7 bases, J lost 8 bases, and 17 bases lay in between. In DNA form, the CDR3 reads TGTGCCAGCATCCCCCAGGTCTCTGGGGGCTACACCTTC. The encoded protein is CASIPQVSGGYTF.

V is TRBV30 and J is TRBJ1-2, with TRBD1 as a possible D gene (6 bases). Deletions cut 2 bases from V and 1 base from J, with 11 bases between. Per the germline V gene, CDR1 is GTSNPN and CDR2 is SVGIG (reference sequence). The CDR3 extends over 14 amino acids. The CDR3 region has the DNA TGTGCCTGGAGTCGGGGGGCCAATAACTATGGCTACACCTTC. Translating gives CAWSRGANNYGYTF.

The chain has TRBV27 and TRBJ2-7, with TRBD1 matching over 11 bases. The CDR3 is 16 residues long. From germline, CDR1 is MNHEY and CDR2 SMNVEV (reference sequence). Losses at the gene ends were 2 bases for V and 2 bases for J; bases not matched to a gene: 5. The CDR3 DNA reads TGTGCCAGCAGTTTAACCCGGACAGGGGGCACCTACGAGCAGTACTTC. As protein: CASSLTRTGGTYEQYF.

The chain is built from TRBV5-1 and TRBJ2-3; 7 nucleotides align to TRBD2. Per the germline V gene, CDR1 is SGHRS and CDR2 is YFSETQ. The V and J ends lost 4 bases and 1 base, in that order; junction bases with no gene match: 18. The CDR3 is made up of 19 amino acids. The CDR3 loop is CASSHGGVRLSGGTDTQYF. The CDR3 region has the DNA TGCGCCAGCAGCCACGGCGGAGTCAGGTTGAGCGGGGGCACAGATACGCAGTATTTT.

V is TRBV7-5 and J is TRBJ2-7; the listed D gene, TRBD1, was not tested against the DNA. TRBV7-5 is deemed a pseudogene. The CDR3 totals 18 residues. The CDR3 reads CARRLYRGQYISAYEQYF. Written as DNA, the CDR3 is TGTGCCAGAAGATTATACAGAGGACAGTACATTTCGGCCTACGAGCAGTACTTC.

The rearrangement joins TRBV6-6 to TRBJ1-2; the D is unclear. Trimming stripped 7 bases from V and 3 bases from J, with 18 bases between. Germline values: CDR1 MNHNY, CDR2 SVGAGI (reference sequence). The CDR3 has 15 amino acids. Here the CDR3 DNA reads TGTGCCAGCATCGCGGAGGGCTTTTCGGACTATGGCTACACCTTC. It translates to CASIAEGFSDYGYTF.

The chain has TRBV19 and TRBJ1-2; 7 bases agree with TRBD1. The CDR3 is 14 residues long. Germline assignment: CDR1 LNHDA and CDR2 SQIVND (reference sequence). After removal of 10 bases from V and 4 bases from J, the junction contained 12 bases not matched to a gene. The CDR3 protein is CATLRQQGVYGYTF. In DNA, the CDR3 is TGTGCCACCCTTCGGCAGCAGGGGGTCTATGGCTACACCTTC.

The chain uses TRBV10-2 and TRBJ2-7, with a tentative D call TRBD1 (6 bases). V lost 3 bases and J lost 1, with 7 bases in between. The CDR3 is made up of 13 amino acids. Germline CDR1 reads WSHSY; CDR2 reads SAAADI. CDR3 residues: CASSDTGSYEQYF. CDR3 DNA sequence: TGCGCCAGCAGTGATACAGGGTCCTACGAGCAGTACTTC.